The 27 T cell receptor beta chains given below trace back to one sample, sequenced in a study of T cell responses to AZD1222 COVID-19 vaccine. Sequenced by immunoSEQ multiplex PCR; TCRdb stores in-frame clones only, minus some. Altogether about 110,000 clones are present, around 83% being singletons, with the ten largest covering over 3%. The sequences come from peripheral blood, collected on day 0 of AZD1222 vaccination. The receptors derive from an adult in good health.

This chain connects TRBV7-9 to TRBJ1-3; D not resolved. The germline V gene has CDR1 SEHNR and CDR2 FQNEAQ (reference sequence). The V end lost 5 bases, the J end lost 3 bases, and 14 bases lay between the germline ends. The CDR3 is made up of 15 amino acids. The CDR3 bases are TGTGCCAGCAGCCCTAGGAATAGGATTGGAAACACCATATATTTT. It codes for CASSPRNRIGNTIYF.

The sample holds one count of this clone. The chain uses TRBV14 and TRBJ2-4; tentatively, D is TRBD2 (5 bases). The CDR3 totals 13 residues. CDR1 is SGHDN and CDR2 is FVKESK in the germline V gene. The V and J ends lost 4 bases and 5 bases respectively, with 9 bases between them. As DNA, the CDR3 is TGTGCCAGCAGCCTCGGACTGGAAAACATTCAGTACTTC. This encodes CASSLGLENIQYF.

The CDR3 coding sequence is TGTGCCAGCAGCTTAGGTCGGCTAGCGGGGGATCGCACAGATACGCAGTATTTT. Translating it yields CASSLGRLAGDRTDTQYF. The rearrangement uses TRBV7-8 and TRBJ2-3; 10 positions agree with TRBD2. The V gene end was trimmed by 1 base and the J gene end by 1 base; junction bases not matched to a gene: 8. From germline, CDR1 is SGHVS and CDR2 FQNEAQ. There are 18 residues in the CDR3. Using reference TRBV7-8 and TRBJ2-3 for the parts outside the CDR3, the full variable domain is GAGVSQSPRYKVAKRGQDVALRCDPISGHVSLFWYQQALGQGPEFLTYFQNEAQLDKSGLPSDRFFAERPEGSVSTLKIQRTQQEDSAVYLCASSLGRLAGDRTDTQYFGPGTRLTVL.

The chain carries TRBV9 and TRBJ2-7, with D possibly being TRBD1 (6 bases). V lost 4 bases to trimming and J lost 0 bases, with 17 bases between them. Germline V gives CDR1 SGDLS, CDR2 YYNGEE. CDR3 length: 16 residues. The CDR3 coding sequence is TGTGCCAGCAGCCACACACCGGGACAAGACTCCTACGAGCAGTACTTC. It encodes CASSHTPGQDSYEQYF.

CDR3 loop: CASSRPRQGITNTEAFF. The CDR3 DNA sequence: TGTGCCAGCAGTCGACCCCGGCAGGGTATTACGAACACTGAAGCTTTCTTT. The chain carries TRBV6-6 and TRBJ1-1; D might be TRBD1 (5 bases). This CDR3 has 17 amino acids. CDR1 is MNHNY and CDR2 is SVGAGI in the germline V gene (reference sequence). V was shortened by 5 bases and J by 1 base, with 20 bases between the two germline ends.

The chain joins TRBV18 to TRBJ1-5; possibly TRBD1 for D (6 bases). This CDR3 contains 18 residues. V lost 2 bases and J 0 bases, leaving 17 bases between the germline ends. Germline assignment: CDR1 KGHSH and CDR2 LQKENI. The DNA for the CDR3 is TGTGCCAGCTCACCAAGGGACACCGGACCCTATAGCAATCAGCCCCAGCATTTT. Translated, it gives CASSPRDTGPYSNQPQHF.

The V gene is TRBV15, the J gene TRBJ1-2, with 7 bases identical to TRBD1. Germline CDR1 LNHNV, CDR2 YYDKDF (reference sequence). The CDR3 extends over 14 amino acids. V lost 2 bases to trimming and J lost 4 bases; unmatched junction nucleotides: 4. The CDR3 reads CATSRRDSPYGYTF. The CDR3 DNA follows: TGTGCCACCAGCAGACGGGACAGTCCCTATGGCTACACCTTC. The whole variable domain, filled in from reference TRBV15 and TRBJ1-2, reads DAMVIQNPRYQVTQFGKPVTLSCSQTLNHNVMYWYQQKSSQAPKLLFHYYDKDFNNEADTPDNFQSRRPNTSFCFLDIRSPGLGDTAMYLCATSRRDSPYGYTFGSGTRLTVV.

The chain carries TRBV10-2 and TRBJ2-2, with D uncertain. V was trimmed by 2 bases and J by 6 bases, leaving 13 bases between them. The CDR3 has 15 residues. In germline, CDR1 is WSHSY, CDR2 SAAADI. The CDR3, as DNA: TGCGCCAGCAGTGAGGGCAGCAAGGGCCCCGGGGAGCTGTTTTTT. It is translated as CASSEGSKGPGELFF.

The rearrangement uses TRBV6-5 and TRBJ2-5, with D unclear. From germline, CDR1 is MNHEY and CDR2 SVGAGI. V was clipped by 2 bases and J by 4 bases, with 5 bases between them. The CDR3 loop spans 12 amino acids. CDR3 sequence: CASSYDGETQYF. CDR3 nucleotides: TGTGCCAGCAGTTACGACGGAGAGACCCAGTACTTC.

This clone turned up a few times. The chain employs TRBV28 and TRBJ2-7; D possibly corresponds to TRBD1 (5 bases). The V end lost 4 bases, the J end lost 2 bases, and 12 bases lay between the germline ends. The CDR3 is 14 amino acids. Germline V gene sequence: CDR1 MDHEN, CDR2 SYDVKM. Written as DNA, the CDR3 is TGTGCCAGCAGTTCTGTGACAGACACCTACGAGCAGTACTTC. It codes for CASSSVTDTYEQYF.

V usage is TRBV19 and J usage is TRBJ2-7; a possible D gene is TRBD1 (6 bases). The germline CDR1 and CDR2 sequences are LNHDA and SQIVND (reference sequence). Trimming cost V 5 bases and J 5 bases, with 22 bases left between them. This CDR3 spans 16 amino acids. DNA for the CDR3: TGTGCCAGTAGTGCCCAGGACAGCCCTACCGGCGACGAGCAGTACTTC. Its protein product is CASSAQDSPTGDEQYF.

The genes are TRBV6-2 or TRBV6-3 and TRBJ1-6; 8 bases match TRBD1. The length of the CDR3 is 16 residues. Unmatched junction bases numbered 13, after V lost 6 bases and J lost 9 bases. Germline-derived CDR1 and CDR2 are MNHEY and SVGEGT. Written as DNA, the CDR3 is TGTGCCAGCAGCCAGATAATCGGACAGGGACCTTCACCCCTCCACTTT. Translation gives CASSQIIGQGPSPLHF.

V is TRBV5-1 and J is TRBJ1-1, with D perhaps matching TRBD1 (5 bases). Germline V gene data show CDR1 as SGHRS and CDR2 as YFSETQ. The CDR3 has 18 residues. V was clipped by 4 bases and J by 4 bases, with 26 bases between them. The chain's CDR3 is CASSPSWAGSGLGTEAFF. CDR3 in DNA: TGCGCCAGCAGCCCTTCCTGGGCAGGTTCAGGGTTGGGCACTGAAGCTTTCTTT. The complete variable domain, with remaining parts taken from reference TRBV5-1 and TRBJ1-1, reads KAGVTQTPRYLIKTRGQQVTLSCSPISGHRSVSWYQQTPGQGLQFLFEYFSETQRNKGNFPGRFSGRQFSNSRSEMNVSTLELGDSALYLCASSPSWAGSGLGTEAFFGQGTRLTVV.

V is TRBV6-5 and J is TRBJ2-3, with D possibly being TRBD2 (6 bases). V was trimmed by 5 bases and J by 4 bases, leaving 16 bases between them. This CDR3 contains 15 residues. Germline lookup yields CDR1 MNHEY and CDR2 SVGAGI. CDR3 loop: CASSTRLGEADTQYF. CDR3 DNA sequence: TGTGCCAGCAGTACCCGACTAGGGGAGGCAGATACGCAGTATTTT.

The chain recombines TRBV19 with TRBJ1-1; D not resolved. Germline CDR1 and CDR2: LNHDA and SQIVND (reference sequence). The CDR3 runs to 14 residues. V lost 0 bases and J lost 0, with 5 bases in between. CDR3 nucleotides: TGTGCCAGTAGTATAGATCGGGTGAACACTGAAGCTTTCTTT. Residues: CASSIDRVNTEAFF.

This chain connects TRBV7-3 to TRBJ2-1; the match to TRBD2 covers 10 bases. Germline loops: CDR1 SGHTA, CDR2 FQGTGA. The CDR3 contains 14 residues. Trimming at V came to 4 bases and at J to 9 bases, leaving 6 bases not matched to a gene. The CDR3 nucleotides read TGTGCCAGCAGCTCCCTAGCGGGGGAGGGTGAGCAGTTCTTC. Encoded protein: CASSSLAGEGEQFF.

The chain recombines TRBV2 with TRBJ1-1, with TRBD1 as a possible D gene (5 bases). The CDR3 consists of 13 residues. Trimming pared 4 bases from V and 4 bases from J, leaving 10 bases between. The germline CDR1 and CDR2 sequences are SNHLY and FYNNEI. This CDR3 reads CASSVQGSTEAFF. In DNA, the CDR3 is TGTGCCAGCAGTGTTCAGGGAAGCACTGAAGCTTTCTTT.

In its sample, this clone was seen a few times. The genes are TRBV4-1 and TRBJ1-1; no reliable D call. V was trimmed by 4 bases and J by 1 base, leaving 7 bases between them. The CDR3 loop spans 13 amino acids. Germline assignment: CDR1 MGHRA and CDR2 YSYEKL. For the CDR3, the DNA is TGCGCCAGCAGCCTCCTTGGGAACACTGAAGCTTTCTTT. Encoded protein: CASSLLGNTEAFF.

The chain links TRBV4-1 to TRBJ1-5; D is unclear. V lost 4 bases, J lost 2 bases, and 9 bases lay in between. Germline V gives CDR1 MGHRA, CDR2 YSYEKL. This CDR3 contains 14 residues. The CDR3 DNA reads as TGCGCCAGCAGCCTAATCCTGCGCAATCAGCCCCAGCATTTT. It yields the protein CASSLILRNQPQHF.

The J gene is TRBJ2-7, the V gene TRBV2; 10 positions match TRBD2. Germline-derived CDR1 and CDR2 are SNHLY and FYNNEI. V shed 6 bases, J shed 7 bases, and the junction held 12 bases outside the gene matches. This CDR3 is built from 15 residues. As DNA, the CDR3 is TGTGCCAGCAGCGCGGCAGGTAGCGGGGGGCAAGAGCAGTACTTC. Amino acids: CASSAAGSGGQEQYF. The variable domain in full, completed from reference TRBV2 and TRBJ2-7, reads EPEVTQTPSHQVTQMGQEVILRCVPISNHLYFYWYRQILGQKVEFLVSFYNNEISEKSEIFDDQFSVERPDGSNFTLKIRSTKLEDSAMYFCASSAAGSGGQEQYFGPGTRLTVT.

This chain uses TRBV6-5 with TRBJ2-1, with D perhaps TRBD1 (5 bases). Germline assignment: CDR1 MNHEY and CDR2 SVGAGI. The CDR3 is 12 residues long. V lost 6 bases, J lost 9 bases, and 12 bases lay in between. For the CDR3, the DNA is TGTGCCAGCAGCCCAGGGCCCAGTGAGCAGTTCTTC. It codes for CASSPGPSEQFF.

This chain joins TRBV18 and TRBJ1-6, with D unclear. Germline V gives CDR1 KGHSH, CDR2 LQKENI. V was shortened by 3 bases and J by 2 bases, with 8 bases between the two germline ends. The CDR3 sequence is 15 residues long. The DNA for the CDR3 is TGTGCCAGCTCACCTCAGGATCCCTATAATTCACCCCTCCACTTT. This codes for CASSPQDPYNSPLHF.

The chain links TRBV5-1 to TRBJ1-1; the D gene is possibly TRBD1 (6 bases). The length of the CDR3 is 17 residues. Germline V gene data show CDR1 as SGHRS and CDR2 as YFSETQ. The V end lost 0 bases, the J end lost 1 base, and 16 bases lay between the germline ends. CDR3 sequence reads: CASSLVPGGAANTEAFF. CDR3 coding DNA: TGCGCCAGCAGCTTGGTTCCTGGGGGCGCGGCGAACACTGAAGCTTTCTTT.

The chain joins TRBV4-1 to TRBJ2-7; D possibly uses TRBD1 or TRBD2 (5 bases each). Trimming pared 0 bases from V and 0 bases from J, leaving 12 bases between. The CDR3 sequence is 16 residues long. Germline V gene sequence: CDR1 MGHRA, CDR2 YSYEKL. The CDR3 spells CASSQDVGTGSYEQYF. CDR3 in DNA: TGCGCCAGCAGCCAAGATGTAGGGACGGGCTCCTACGAGCAGTACTTC.

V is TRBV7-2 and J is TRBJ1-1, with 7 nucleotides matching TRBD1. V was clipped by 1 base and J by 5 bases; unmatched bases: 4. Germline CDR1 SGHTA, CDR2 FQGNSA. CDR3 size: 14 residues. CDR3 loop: CASSLVATGTEAFF. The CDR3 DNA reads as TGTGCCAGCAGCTTAGTAGCGACAGGGACTGAAGCTTTCTTT.

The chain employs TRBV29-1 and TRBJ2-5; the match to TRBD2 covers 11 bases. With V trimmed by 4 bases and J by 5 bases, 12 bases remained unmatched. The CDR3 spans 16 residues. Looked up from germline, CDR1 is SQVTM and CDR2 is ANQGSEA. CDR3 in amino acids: CSVGTAGLAVGETQYF. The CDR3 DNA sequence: TGCAGCGTTGGAACGGCGGGACTAGCGGTGGGTGAGACCCAGTACTTC.

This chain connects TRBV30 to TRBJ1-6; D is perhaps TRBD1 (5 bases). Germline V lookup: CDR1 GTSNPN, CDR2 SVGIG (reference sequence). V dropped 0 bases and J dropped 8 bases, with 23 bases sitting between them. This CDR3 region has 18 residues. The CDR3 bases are TGTGCCTGGAGTGTACTAATCGACTTCCGGGACGGAGATTCACCCCTCCACTTT. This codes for CAWSVLIDFRDGDSPLHF.